The sequence of this T cell receptor beta chain was determined in a study of metastatic and nonmetastatic thyroid tumors. This clone was observed at least ten times. Germline loops: CDR1 LNHDA, CDR2 SQIVND (reference sequence). This CDR3 is built from 11 residues. The germline V and J ends were trimmed by 10 bases and 6 bases, with 13 bases remaining between them. TCRdb re-analyzed the PCR reads through MiXCR. Of about 27,000 clones in the sample, roughly 13% are singletons; the top ten hold 4.9%. Ahead of thyroid surgery, no patient had received treatment of any kind. This chain links TRBV19 with TRBJ2-7, with TRBD2 as a possible D gene (6 bases). This clonotype originated in a female donor with papillary thyroid cancer or a benign thyroid nodule (not recorded which). Some clones in this sample may be carry-over from other donors' samples. Sequenced input: blood. The chain's CDR3 is CATDEGGEQYF. The CDR3 region has the DNA TGTGCCACCGATGAGGGAGGCGAGCAGTACTTC.